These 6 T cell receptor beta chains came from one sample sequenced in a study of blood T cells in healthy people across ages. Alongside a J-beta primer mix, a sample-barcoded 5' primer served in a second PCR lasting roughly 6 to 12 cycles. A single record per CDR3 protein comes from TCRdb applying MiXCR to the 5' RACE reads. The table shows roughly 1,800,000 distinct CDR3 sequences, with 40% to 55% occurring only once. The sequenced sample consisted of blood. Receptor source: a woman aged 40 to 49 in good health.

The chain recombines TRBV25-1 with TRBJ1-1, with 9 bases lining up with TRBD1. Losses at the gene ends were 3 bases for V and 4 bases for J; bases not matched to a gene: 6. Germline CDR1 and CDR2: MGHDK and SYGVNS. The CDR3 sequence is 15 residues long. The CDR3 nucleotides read TGTGCCAGCAGTGATACCCCGGACAGGGGCACTGAAGCTTTCTTT. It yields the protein CASSDTPDRGTEAFF.

CDR3: CSASPSRGGPETQYF. CDR3 coding DNA: TGCAGTGCTAGCCCTTCGCGGGGGGGCCCTGAGACCCAGTACTTC. V is TRBV20-1 and J is TRBJ2-5; 9 bases line up with TRBD2. This CDR3 spans 15 amino acids. From germline, CDR1 is DFQATT and CDR2 SNEGSKA (reference sequence). V shed 3 bases and J 5 bases; nucleotides not matched to a gene: 10.

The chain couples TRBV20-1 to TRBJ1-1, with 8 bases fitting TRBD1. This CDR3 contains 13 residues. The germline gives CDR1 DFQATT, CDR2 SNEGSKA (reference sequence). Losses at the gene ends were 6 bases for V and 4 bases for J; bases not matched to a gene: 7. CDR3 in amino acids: CSASTGVVTEAFF. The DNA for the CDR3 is TGCAGTGCGTCGACAGGGGTCGTCACTGAAGCTTTCTTT.

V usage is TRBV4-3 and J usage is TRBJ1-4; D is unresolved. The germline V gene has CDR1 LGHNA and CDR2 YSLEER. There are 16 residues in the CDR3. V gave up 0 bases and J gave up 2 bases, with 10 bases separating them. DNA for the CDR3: TGCGCCAGCAGCCAAGATTTGGGCAGGACTAATGAAAAACTGTTTTTT. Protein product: CASSQDLGRTNEKLFF.

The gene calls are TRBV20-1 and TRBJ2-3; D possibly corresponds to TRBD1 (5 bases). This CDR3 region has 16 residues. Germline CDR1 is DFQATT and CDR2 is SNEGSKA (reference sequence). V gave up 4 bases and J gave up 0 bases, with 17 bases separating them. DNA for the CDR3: TGCAGTGCTAAGGGTCTTGCGGCAGGGAGCACAGATACGCAGTATTTT. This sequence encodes CSAKGLAAGSTDTQYF.

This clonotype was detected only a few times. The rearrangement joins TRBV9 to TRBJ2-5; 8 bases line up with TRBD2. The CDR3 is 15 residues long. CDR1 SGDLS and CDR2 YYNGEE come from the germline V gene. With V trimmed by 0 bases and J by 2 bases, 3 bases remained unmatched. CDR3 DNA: TGTGCCAGCAGCGTAGTAGCGGGGCCACAAGAGACCCAGTACTTC. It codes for CASSVVAGPQETQYF.